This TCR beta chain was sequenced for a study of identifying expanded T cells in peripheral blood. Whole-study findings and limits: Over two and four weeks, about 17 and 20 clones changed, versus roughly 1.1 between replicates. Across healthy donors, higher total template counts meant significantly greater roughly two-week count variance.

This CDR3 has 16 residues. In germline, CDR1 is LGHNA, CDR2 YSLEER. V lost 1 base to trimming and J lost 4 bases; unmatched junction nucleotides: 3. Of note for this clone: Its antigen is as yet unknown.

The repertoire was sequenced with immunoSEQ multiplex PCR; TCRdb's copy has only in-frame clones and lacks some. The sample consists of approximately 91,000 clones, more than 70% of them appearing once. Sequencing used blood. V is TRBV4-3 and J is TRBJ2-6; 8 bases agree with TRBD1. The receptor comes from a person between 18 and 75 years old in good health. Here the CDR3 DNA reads TGCGCCAGCAGCCAAGGGACAGGGTCCGGGGCCAACGTCCTGACTTTC. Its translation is CASSQGTGSGANVLTF.